This T cell receptor beta chain came from a study of cytomegalovirus exposure and HLA in healthy donors. Overall study results and limits: Earlier analysis found most TCR beta V segments productive about 87% or about 30% of the time.

Germline V CDR1 and CDR2: LNHDA, SQIVND (reference sequence). This CDR3 has 16 residues. V shed 7 bases and J 3 bases; nucleotides not matched to a gene: 9. This clone was recorded once. Antigen: not known. Use of 60 Vbeta and 13 Jbeta primers characterized the PCR. Method: immunoSEQ multiplex PCR; TCRdb's copy keeps in-frame clones and lacks some. The table includes roughly 170,000 clones, approximately 80% detected once. This clonotype was sampled from a girl aged 2 to 9 in good health and CMV-seropositive. Sample: PBMCs. V and J are TRBV19 and TRBJ2-7; 13 positions match TRBD2. CDR3 sequence: CASKTSGRAKDYEQYF. CDR3 nucleotides: TGTGCCAGTAAAACTAGCGGGAGGGCTAAGGACTACGAGCAGTACTTC.